Sequencing of this TCR beta chain was carried out in a study of blood T cell repertoires in COVID-19. About the study: There were acute and convalescent COVID-19 samples, and they came from the United States, Italy and Spain.

CDR1 SEHNR and CDR2 FQNEAQ come from the germline V gene (reference sequence). CDR3 size: 12 residues. V shed 2 bases and J shed 10 bases, with 11 bases lying between them. Followed over time, Seattle patients had been enrolled while infection was active. Data came from immunoSEQ multiplex PCR; TCRdb stores just in-frame clones and leaves some out. The data show 250,000 to 350,000 clones, about nine tenths seen once. The J gene is TRBJ1-2, the V gene TRBV7-9; D unresolved. This sequence was found in a young woman with COVID-19, enrolled during active disease. The sequenced sample consisted of peripheral blood. The CDR3 sequence: CASSLSAEVYTF. The DNA of the CDR3 is TGTGCCAGCAGCTTATCAGCGGAAGTCTACACCTTC.